The source of this T cell receptor (beta chain) is a study of blood T cell repertoires in COVID-19. The overall study: Samples taken during acute and convalescent COVID-19 were collected in the United States, Italy and Spain. The cDNA or gDNA used as material had been derived from T cells, B-cell-depleted T cells, or PBMCs.

Cohort placement rested on clinical history that participants reported themselves. As originally analysed: The authors estimated nucleated cell counts from reference gene primer amplification. Clones were read by immunoSEQ multiplex PCR, and TCRdb kept only the in-frame ones, dropping some. V and J calls and clone size are as listed in that table; D and trimming were resolved from the DNA. Here the sample spans fewer than 400,000 clones, 75% to 90% being singletons. The receptor was isolated from a woman under 40 who had been exposed to COVID-19. Input material: PBMCs or T cells enriched from blood (not recorded which).

The CDR3 loop reads CASGRTGIYEQYF. CDR3 bases: TGTGCCAGCGGCCGGACAGGGATCTACGAGCAGTACTTC. This chain uses TRBV2 with TRBJ2-7; 8 bases line up with TRBD1. The germline V gene encodes CDR1 SNHLY and CDR2 FYNNEI. V was pared by 8 bases and J by 3 bases, with 6 bases of the junction left unmatched. The CDR3 totals 13 residues.